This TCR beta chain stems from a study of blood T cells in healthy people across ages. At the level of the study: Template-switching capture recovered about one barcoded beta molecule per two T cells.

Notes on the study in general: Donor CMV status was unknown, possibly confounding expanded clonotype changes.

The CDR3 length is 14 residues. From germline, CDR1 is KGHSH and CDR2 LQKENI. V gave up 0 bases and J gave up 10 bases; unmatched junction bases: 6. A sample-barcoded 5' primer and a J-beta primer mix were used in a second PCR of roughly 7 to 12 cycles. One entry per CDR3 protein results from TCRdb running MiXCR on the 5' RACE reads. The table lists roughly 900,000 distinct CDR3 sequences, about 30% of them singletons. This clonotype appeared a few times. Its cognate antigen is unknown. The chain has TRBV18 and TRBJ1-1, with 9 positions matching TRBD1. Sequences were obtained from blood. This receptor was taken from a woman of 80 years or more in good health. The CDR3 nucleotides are TGTGCCAGCTCACCACCGAACAGGGGGCTAGGAGCTTTCTTT. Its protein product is CASSPPNRGLGAFF.